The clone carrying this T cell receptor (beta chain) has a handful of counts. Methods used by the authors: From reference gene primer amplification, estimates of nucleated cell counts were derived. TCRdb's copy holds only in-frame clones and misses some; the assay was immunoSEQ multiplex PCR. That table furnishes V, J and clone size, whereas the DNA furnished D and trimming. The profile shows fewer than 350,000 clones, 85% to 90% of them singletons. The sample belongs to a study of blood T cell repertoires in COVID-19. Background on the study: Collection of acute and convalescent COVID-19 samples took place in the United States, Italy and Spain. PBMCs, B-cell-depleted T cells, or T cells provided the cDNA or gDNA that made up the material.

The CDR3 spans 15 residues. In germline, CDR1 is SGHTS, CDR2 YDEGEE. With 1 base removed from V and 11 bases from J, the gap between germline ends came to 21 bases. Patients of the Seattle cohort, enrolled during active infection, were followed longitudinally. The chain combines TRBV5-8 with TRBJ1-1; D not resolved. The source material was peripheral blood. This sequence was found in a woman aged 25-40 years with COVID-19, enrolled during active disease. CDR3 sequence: CASSLSGNGHGWAFF. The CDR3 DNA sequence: TGTGCCAGCAGCTTGTCCGGGAACGGGCACGGATGGGCTTTCTTT.